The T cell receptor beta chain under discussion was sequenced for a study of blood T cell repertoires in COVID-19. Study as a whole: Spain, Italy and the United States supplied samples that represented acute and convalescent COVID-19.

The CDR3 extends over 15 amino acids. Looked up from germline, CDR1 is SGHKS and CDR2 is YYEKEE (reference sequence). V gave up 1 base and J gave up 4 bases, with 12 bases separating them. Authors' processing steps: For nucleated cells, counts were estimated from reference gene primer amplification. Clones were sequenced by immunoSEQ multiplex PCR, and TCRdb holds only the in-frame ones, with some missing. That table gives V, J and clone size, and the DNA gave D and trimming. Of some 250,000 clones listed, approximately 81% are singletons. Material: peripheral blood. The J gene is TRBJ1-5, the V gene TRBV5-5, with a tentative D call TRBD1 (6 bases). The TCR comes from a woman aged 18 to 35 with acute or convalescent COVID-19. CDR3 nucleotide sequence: TGTGCCAGCAGCTTGATAGGACAGAAAAATCAGCCCCAGCATTTT. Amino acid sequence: CASSLIGQKNQPQHF.